This TCR beta chain was sequenced during a study of blood T cell repertoires in COVID-19. Overall study context: There were acute and convalescent COVID-19 samples, and they came from the United States, Italy and Spain. The cDNA or gDNA used as material had been derived from T cells, B-cell-depleted T cells, or PBMCs.

Methods used by the authors: Reference gene primer amplification gave nucleated cell count estimates. Generated by immunoSEQ multiplex PCR, the TCRdb table keeps only in-frame clones and is missing some. That table supplies the V and J calls and clone size; D and trimming were determined from the DNA. The sample shows tens of thousands of clones, about 74% of them seen only once. The CDR3 totals 15 residues. The J segment lost 7 bases and the V segment lost 5 bases, leaving 8 bases of the junction unmatched. Looked up from germline, CDR1 is MNHEY and CDR2 is SVGAGI. Sequencing was performed on peripheral blood. The chain is built from TRBV6-5 and TRBJ2-5; 12 bases agree with TRBD2. The receptor was isolated from a human donor in a cohort sampled during active COVID-19. The CDR3 region has the DNA TGTGCCAGCAGTCCCCGGACTAGCGGGAAGGCGACCCAGTACTTC. Translating gives CASSPRTSGKATQYF.